This TCR beta chain was obtained from a study of T cell repertoires in cytomegalovirus infection. Study at large: Selected CMV epitopes included recently identified HLA-C-restricted ones as well as well-studied HLA-B-restricted ones. Matching HLA type, along with CMV infection, was indicated by public TCR beta signatures. Study-level results: The ex vivo response was dominated by HLA-C-restricted CMV-specific TCR beta clonotypes. CMV carriers with the relevant HLA were identified by cumulative public TCR beta family frequency.

J was trimmed by 5 bases and V by 7 bases; bases with no gene match: 8. This CDR3 is built from 14 residues. From germline, CDR1 is SGHVS and CDR2 FNYEAQ. TCRdb reprocessed the reads with MiXCR, giving one entry per CDR3 protein. The sample has approximately 500,000 distinct CDR3 sequences, around 35% seen once. This clonotype was recorded many times. Its antigen is unidentified. This chain joins TRBV7-6 and TRBJ1-5; TRBD1 agrees at 7 bases. This TCR derives from a human donor in good health (CMV status not recorded). Some clones in this sample may be carry-over from other donors' samples. The sequencing here drew on cultured PBMCs, taken from culture after CMV antigen stimulation. The chain's CDR3 is CASIVRGGDQPQHF. CDR3 nucleotides: TGTGCCAGCATTGTCCGAGGGGGCGATCAGCCCCAGCATTTT.